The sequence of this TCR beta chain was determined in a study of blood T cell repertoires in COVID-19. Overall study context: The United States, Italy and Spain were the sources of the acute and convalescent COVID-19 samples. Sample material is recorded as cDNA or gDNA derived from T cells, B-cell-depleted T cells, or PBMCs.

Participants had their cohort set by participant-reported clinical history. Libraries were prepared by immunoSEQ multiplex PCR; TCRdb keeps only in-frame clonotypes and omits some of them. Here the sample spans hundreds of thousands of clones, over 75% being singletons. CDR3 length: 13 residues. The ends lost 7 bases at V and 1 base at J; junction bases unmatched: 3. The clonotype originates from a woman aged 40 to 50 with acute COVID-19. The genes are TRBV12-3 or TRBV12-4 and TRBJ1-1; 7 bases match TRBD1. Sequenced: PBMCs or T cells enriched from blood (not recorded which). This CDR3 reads CASNQGGNTEAFF. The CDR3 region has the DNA TGTGCCAGCAACCAGGGGGGGAACACTGAAGCTTTCTTT.